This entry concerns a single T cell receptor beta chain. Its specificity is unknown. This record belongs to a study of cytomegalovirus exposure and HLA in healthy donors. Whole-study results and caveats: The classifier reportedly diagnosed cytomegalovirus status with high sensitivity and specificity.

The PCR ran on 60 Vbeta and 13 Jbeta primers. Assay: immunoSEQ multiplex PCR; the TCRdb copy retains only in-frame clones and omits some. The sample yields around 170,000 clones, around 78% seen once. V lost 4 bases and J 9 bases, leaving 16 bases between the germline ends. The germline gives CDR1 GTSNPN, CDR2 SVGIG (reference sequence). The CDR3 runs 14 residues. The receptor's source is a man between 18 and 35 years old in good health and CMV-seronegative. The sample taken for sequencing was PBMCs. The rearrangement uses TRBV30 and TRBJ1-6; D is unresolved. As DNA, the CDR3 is TGTGCCTGGAATGAGTATGGAGAAAGTTCACCCCTCCACTTT. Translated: CAWNEYGESSPLHF.